This T cell receptor beta chain was identified in a study of spatial heterogeneity in lung cancer. Study-wide context: Samples were donated by 72 untreated early-stage non-small cell lung cancer patients.

MiXCR, run by TCRdb on the 5' RACE reads, gives a single entry per CDR3 protein. This sample has more than 75,000 distinct CDR3 sequences; 15% to 20% occur once, and the top ten carry around a fifth. As to time point: blood at routine non-recurrence follow-up after resection. Per the germline V gene, CDR1 is MGHRA and CDR2 is YSYEKL. Trimming stripped 0 bases from V and 0 bases from J, with 19 bases between. This CDR3 spans 19 amino acids. This clonotype was counted many times. This receptor was identified in a male donor with early-stage non-small cell lung cancer. V is TRBV4-1 and J is TRBJ2-3; perhaps TRBD2 as D (6 bases). The sample was PBMCs, taken at follow-up. The CDR3 region is CASSQEVYGSGPSTDTQYF. In DNA form, the CDR3 reads TGCGCCAGCAGCCAAGAGGTGTACGGGAGCGGGCCCAGCACAGATACGCAGTATTTT.